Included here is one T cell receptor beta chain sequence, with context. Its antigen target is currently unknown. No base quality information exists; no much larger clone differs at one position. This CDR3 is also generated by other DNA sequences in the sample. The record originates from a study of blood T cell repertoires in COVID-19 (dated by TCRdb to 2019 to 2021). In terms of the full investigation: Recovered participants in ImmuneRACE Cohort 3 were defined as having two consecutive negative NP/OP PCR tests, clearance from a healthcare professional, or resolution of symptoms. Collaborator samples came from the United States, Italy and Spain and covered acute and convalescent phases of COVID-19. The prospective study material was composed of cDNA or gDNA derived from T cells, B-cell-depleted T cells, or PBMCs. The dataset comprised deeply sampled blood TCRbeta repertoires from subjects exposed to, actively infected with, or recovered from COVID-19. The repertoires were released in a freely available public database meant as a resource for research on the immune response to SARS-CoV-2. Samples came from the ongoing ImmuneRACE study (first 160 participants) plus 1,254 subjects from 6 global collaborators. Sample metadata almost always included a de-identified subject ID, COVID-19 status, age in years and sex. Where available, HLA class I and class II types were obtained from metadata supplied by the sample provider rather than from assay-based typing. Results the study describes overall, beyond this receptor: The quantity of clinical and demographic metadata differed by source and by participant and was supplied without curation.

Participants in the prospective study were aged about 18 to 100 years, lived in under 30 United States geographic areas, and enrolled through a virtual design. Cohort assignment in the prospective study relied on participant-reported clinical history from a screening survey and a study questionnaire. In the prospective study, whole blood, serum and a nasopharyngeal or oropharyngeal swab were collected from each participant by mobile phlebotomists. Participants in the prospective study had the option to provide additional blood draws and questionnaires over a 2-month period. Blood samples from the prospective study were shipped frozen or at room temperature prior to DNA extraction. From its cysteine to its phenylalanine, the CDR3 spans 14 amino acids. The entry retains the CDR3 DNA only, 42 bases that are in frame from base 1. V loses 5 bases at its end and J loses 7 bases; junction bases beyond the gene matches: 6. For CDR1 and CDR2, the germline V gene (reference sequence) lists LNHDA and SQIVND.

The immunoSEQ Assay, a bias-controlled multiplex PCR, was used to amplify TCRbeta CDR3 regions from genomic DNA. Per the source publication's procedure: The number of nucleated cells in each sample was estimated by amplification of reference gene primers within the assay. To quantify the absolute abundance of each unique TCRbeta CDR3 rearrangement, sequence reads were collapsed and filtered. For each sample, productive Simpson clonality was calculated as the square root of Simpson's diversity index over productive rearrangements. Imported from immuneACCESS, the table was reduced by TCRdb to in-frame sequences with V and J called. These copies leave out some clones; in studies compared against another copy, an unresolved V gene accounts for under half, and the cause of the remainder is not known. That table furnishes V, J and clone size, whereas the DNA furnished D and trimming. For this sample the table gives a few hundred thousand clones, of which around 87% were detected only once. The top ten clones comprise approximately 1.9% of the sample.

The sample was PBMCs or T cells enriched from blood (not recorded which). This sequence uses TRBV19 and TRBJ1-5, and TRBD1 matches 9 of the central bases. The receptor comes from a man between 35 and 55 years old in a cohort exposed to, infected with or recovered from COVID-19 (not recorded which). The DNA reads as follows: TGTGCCAGTAGTGGTACAGGGGGCATACAGCCCCAGCATTTT. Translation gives CASSGTGGIQPQHF.